This is a list of T cell receptor beta chains from one sample in a study of T-cell reconstitution after alpha-beta-depleted transplantation in children. From the PCR reads, TCRdb called clonotypes with MiXCR, one entry per CDR3 protein. Of over 200,000 distinct CDR3 sequences in the sample, roughly a tenth were seen once. Source: PBMCs from the stem cell graft donor, taken from the stem cell graft. The receptor set was obtained from a human donor who donated a stem cell graft to a child with acute lymphoblastic leukemia. The conserved cysteine and the conserved F or W are not part of the CDR3 here. D genes are given only for firm matches. Clone size, where shown, is once, few, many, or a class for clones that have expanded.

many | TRBJ1-1 | TRBD1 | 12 | TRBV11-1 | ASRQGIGRTEAF
- | TRBJ1-6 | - | 12 | TRBV15 | ATSLRKGNSPLH
many | TRBJ1-1 | TRBD1 | 11 | TRBV27 | ASSFTGGSEAF
- | TRBJ1-1 | - | 10 | TRBV29-1 | SVRDGRPEAF
many | TRBJ2-2 | - | 12 | TRBV3-1 | ASSQEAVTGELF
- | TRBJ2-3 | - | 13 | TRBV4-3 | ASSQDPQSTDTQY
few | TRBJ1-6 | TRBD1 | 13 | TRBV20-1 | SATGTGGANSPLH
- | TRBJ2-7 | - | 14 | TRBV4-2 | ASSQDRSGGSYEQY
few | TRBJ1-1 | - | 13 | TRBV7-9 | ASSLAGGQYTEAF
many | TRBJ2-5 | - | 9 | TRBV6-2/TRBV6-3 | ASIQGGAQY
many | TRBJ1-1 | TRBD1 | 10 | TRBV5-6 | ASSTGDTEAF
- | TRBJ1-4 | TRBD1 | 12 | TRBV7-8 | ASSSTGWYEKLF
- | TRBJ1-6 | - | 16 | TRBV4-3 | ASSQDLRRSSYNSPLH
few | TRBJ2-3 | TRBD1 | 12 | TRBV3-1 | ASSRQGFGDTQY
- | TRBJ2-3 | - | 13 | TRBV7-2 | ASSLGARNTDTQY
- | TRBJ1-2 | TRBD1 | 11 | TRBV20-1 | SAINRGFYGYT
- | TRBJ1-1 | - | 11 | TRBV18 | ASSPPGDTEAF
- | TRBJ1-1 | - | 12 | TRBV2 | ASSETGFNTEAF
few | TRBJ2-2 | - | 13 | TRBV4-2 | ASSETGVGGGELF
few | TRBJ2-5 | - | 15 | TRBV4-1 | ASSQVGAGAFSGTQY
many | TRBJ1-2 | - | 12 | TRBV4-3 | ASSQDGALWGYT
- | TRBJ2-2 | - | 11 | TRBV24-1 | ATSDPYTGELF
many | TRBJ1-2 | - | 11 | TRBV7-8 | ASSLDSREGYT
few | TRBJ1-2 | TRBD1 | 13 | TRBV7-9 | ASSPSGGTVYGYT
few | TRBJ2-2 | - | 16 | TRBV11-2 | ASSPQIRRPKDTGELF
- | TRBJ1-5 | TRBD1 | 14 | TRBV19 | ASSVETRGRRQPQH
- | TRBJ2-1 | - | 11 | TRBV12-3/TRBV12-4 | ASSFSRGREQF
many | TRBJ2-3 | - | 12 | TRBV28 | ASSLSQDGVTQY
many | TRBJ1-1 | - | 12 | TRBV27 | ASSSHSGNTEAF
- | TRBJ1-2 | TRBD1 | 12 | TRBV30 | AWSGRGTDYGYT
- | TRBJ1-6 | - | 10 | TRBV3-1 | ASSPGARILH
few | TRBJ2-1 | - | 12 | TRBV20-1 | SVSGARLDNEQF
many | TRBJ2-7 | - | 12 | TRBV25-1 | ASSTGQSRGEQY
- | TRBJ1-2 | TRBD1 | 13 | TRBV20-1 | SAQGTGGLSYGYT
many | TRBJ2-1 | - | 12 | TRBV29-1 | SVDDRSGNNEQF
- | TRBJ2-1 | - | 11 | TRBV5-1 | ASSQGEGNEQF
many | TRBJ1-1 | - | 12 | TRBV6-4 | ASRTADYNTEAF
many | TRBJ1-5 | - | 13 | TRBV18 | ASSPAPSGDQPQH
many | TRBJ2-1 | TRBD1 | 13 | TRBV29-1 | SVVSSGQGFGEQF
- | TRBJ2-5 | - | 10 | TRBV7-2 | ASTLSGRTQY
few | TRBJ1-5 | - | 13 | TRBV7-2 | ASSLLWGANQPQH
few | TRBJ2-7 | TRBD1 | 12 | TRBV7-2 | ASSPDRYSYEQY
- | TRBJ2-3 | TRBD2 | 13 | TRBV20-1 | SAGGTSGSTDTQY
many | TRBJ1-1 | - | 12 | TRBV25-1 | ASTQGQWNTEAF
few | TRBJ2-1 | TRBD2 | 16 | TRBV3-1 | ASSQDVGGALLYNEQF
few | TRBJ1-1 | TRBD1 | 11 | TRBV12-3/TRBV12-4 | ASSTGQYTEAF
few | TRBJ1-2 | TRBD1 | 11 | TRBV29-1 | SVGGGGAGGYT
many | TRBJ2-1 | TRBD1 | 13 | TRBV25-1 | ASSGRDRGYNEQF
many | TRBJ2-7 | - | 9 | TRBV29-1 | SVGGRAEQY
many | TRBJ2-4 | - | 12 | TRBV11-2 | ASSLDPAKNIQY
many | TRBJ2-7 | TRBD1 | 13 | TRBV12-3/TRBV12-4 | ASSFYRTGGYEQY
many | TRBJ1-1 | - | 12 | TRBV18 | ASSPEDKNTEAF
- | TRBJ2-2 | - | 13 | TRBV18 | ASSPLFDPTGELF
few | TRBJ1-2 | - | 9 | TRBV10-3 | AISGSYGYT
- | TRBJ1-5 | TRBD1 | 12 | TRBV7-2 | ASSLGGQDQPQH